These 27 T cell receptor beta chains were all obtained from the same sample, sequenced in a study of T cell responses to AZD1222 COVID-19 vaccine. Libraries were prepared by immunoSEQ multiplex PCR; TCRdb keeps only in-frame clonotypes and omits some of them. The sample contains roughly 55,000 clones, approximately 90% of which appear only once. The sequencing here drew on peripheral blood, taken on day 0 of AZD1222 vaccination. The receptor source for this set is an adult in good health.

This clone was recorded a few times. The rearrangement uses TRBV19 and TRBJ2-7; D gene unclear. The germline CDR1 and CDR2 sequences are LNHDA and SQIVND (reference sequence). V was cut by 2 bases and J by 3 bases, with 8 bases left in between. CDR3 length: 13 amino acids. The CDR3 spells CASSITGYYEQYF. The CDR3 DNA reads TGTGCCAGTAGTATAACGGGCTACTACGAGCAGTACTTC.

V usage is TRBV4-1 and J usage is TRBJ1-2; 7 bases are a match to TRBD1. The V segment lost 3 bases and the J segment 4 bases; nucleotides outside the gene matches: 5. The CDR3 has 14 residues. Germline V gives CDR1 MGHRA, CDR2 YSYEKL. CDR3 sequence: CASSQRTGFYGYTF. The DNA for the CDR3 is TGCGCCAGCAGCCAGAGGACAGGCTTCTATGGCTACACCTTC.

About this clone itself: The sample contains more than one DNA sequence encoding this CDR3. CDR3 sequence: CASSETLGPSYEQYF. CDR3 in DNA: TGTGCCAGCAGTGAAACCCTCGGGCCCTCCTACGAGCAGTACTTC. The chain carries TRBV6-1 and TRBJ2-7, with D hard to call. This CDR3 is built from 15 residues. V was shortened by 2 bases and J by 0 bases, with 11 bases between the two germline ends. From germline, CDR1 is MNHNS and CDR2 SASEGT.

The rearrangement joins TRBV2 to TRBJ1-1; possibly TRBD1 for D (5 bases). Looked up from germline, CDR1 is SNHLY and CDR2 is FYNNEI. V was trimmed by 5 bases and J by 0 bases, leaving 13 bases between them. The CDR3 contains 15 residues. As DNA, the CDR3 is TGTGCCAGCAGTACTAACCCGGGGGTGAACACTGAAGCTTTCTTT. Residues: CASSTNPGVNTEAFF.

The chain carries TRBV11-2 and TRBJ2-5; TRBD2 agrees at 11 bases. Per the germline V gene, CDR1 is SGHAT and CDR2 is FQNNGV. The CDR3 spans 15 residues. V lost 5 bases, J lost 2 bases, and 4 bases stayed unmatched. The CDR3 sequence: CASSDIAGGQETQYF. The CDR3 DNA reads as TGTGCCAGCAGCGATATAGCGGGGGGGCAAGAGACCCAGTACTTC.

The chain recombines TRBV6-5 with TRBJ2-1; D is uncertain. The germline V gene has CDR1 MNHEY and CDR2 SVGAGI. The CDR3 has 14 residues. Trimming stripped 0 bases from V and 5 bases from J, with 8 bases between. The CDR3 sequence is CASSYSSGHNEQFF. CDR3 bases: TGTGCCAGCAGTTACTCGTCCGGTCACAATGAGCAGTTCTTC.

This chain connects TRBV5-1 to TRBJ2-3, with D maybe TRBD2 (5 bases). Deletions cut 0 bases from V and 2 bases from J, with 10 bases between. Germline V gene data show CDR1 as SGHRS and CDR2 as YFSETQ. The CDR3 has 15 residues. The CDR3 DNA follows: TGCGCCAGCAGCTTGGACGGGGTAGTCACAGATACGCAGTATTTT. Amino acid sequence: CASSLDGVVTDTQYF.

The chain joins TRBV3-1 (or the pseudogene TRBV3-2) to TRBJ1-2; no firm D call. The CDR3 extends over 12 amino acids. The germline CDR1 and CDR2 sequences are LGHDT and YNNKEL (reference sequence). V was clipped by 0 bases and J by 8 bases, with 7 bases between them. The CDR3 spells CASSQELWGYTF. CDR3 nucleotides: TGTGCCAGCAGCCAAGAACTGTGGGGCTACACCTTC.

The chain couples TRBV11-2 to TRBJ1-2; D remains unclear. The ends were cut back, 1 base at V and 3 bases at J, with 12 bases in the middle. From germline, CDR1 is SGHAT and CDR2 FQNNGV. This CDR3 has 15 residues. In nucleotides, the CDR3 is TGTGCCAGCAGCTTAGCTGCCCGGGCCGACTATGGCTACACCTTC. This encodes CASSLAARADYGYTF.

This rearrangement joins TRBV6-5 to TRBJ1-3; possible D gene TRBD1, 5 bases. Trimming shortened V by 2 bases and J by 2 bases, and 7 bases separated the two germline ends. The CDR3 is 14 residues long. Germline V lookup: CDR1 MNHEY, CDR2 SVGAGI. Written as DNA, the CDR3 is TGTGCCAGCAGTTACCGCAGGGCTGGAAACACCATATATTTT. It codes for CASSYRRAGNTIYF.

The chain is built from TRBV19 and TRBJ2-7, with a weak D call TRBD1 (5 bases). Germline V gives CDR1 LNHDA, CDR2 SQIVND (reference sequence). The CDR3 has 12 residues. Trimming stripped 7 bases from V and 6 bases from J, with 13 bases between. The CDR3 reads CASTTGAAEQYF. Written as DNA, the CDR3 is TGTGCCAGTACCACTGGGGCAGCCGAGCAGTACTTC. The complete variable domain, with remaining parts taken from reference TRBV19 and TRBJ2-7, reads DGGITQSPKYLFRKEGQNVTLSCEQNLNHDAMYWYRQDPGQGLRLIYYSQIVNDFQKGDIAEGYSVSREKKESFPLTVTSAQKNPTAFYLCASTTGAAEQYFGPGTRLTVT.

The CDR3 spells CSVSPPTGGFNTEAFF. CDR3 in DNA: TGCAGCGTGAGCCCCCCGACAGGGGGGTTTAACACTGAAGCTTTCTTT. V usage is TRBV29-1 and J usage is TRBJ1-1; 9 bases map to TRBD1. V lost 6 bases, J lost 2 bases, and 13 bases stayed unmatched. CDR1 is SQVTM, CDR2 ANQGSEA, per germline. The length of the CDR3 is 16 residues.

This rearrangement joins TRBV18 to TRBJ2-1, with D hard to call. Trimming shortened V by 0 bases and J by 0 bases, and 9 bases separated the two germline ends. The CDR3 is made up of 16 amino acids. Germline CDR1 and CDR2: KGHSH and LQKENI. CDR3 protein: CASSPPVGFSYNEQFF. CDR3 nucleotide sequence: TGTGCCAGCTCACCACCGGTAGGGTTCTCCTACAATGAGCAGTTCTTC. The whole variable domain, remainder taken from reference TRBV18 and TRBJ2-1, is NAGVMQNPRHLVRRRGQEARLRCSPMKGHSHVYWYRQLPEEGLKFMVYLQKENIIDESGMPKERFSAEFPKEGPSILRIQQVVRGDSAAYFCASSPPVGFSYNEQFFGPGTRLTVL.

The chain employs TRBV5-6 and TRBJ2-7; no definite D call. V shed 3 bases and J shed 8 bases, with 9 bases lying between them. CDR1 and CDR2 (germline): SGHDT, YYEEEE. CDR3 length: 11 amino acids. CDR3 bases: TGTGCCAGCAGCTCGACGACCCAGCAGTACTTC. It codes for CASSSTTQQYF.

The chain has TRBV11-2 and TRBJ2-1; 13 nucleotides match TRBD2. J lost 5 bases, V lost 3 bases, and 4 bases had no gene match. CDR1 and CDR2 (germline): SGHAT, FQNNGV. The CDR3 is made up of 16 amino acids. CDR3 residues: CASSFRLAGGHNEQFF. CDR3 nucleotides: TGTGCCAGCAGCTTCCGACTAGCGGGGGGTCACAATGAGCAGTTCTTC.

The chain couples TRBV7-2 to TRBJ1-2; 7 bases align to TRBD1. CDR3 length: 15 residues. V shed 5 bases, J shed 3 bases, and the junction held 9 bases outside the gene matches. Per the germline V gene, CDR1 is SGHTA and CDR2 is FQGNSA. The CDR3 DNA follows: TGTGCCAGCAGCACGTACAGGGGTTCGGACTATGGCTACACCTTC. It encodes CASSTYRGSDYGYTF.

This chain links TRBV7-9 with TRBJ2-1, with D possibly being TRBD1 or TRBD2 (6 bases each). V was pared by 1 base and J by 4 bases, with 14 bases between. Germline V gene lookup returns CDR1 SEHNR and CDR2 FQNEAQ (reference sequence). The CDR3 has 16 residues. The CDR3 region is CASSLEARGLYNEQFF. The DNA for the CDR3 is TGTGCCAGCAGCTTAGAGGCCAGGGGACTTTACAATGAGCAGTTCTTC. Full variable domain (missing parts from reference TRBV7-9 and TRBJ2-1): DTGVSQNPRHKITKRGQNVTFRCDPISEHNRLYWYRQTLGQGPEFLTYFQNEAQLEKSRLLSDRFSAERPKGSFSTLEIQRTEQGDSAMYLCASSLEARGLYNEQFFGPGTRLTVL.

This clone was recorded only once. The chain links TRBV7-9 to TRBJ1-5; 8 bases are a match to TRBD1. The trim removed 3 bases at V and 5 bases at J, leaving 3 bases unmatched. Germline CDR1 and CDR2: SEHNR and FQNEAQ (reference sequence). The CDR3 has 14 residues. CDR3 DNA sequence: TGTGCCAGCAGCTTCGGACAGGGCCATCAGCCCCAGCATTTT. This codes for CASSFGQGHQPQHF.

The chain carries TRBV2 and TRBJ1-5; D unresolved. Germline V gene data show CDR1 as SNHLY and CDR2 as FYNNEI. The CDR3 is 14 amino acids. Between the trimmed V and J ends, which lost 8 bases and 0 bases, there was a span of 11 bases. In DNA form, the CDR3 reads TGTGCCAGCCAGGCGGGGATTAGCAATCAGCCCCAGCATTTT. Translated, it gives CASQAGISNQPQHF.

V and J are TRBV18 and TRBJ2-6; no clear D. V shed 3 bases and J shed 2 bases, with 11 bases lying between them. Germline V CDR1 and CDR2: KGHSH, LQKENI. This CDR3 comprises 16 residues. The CDR3 DNA is TGTGCCAGCTCACCTCCACAAGTACCTGGGGCCAACGTCCTGACTTTC. This gives the protein CASSPPQVPGANVLTF.

The chain is built from TRBV11-2 and TRBJ2-7; D is perhaps TRBD1 (6 bases). The CDR3 has 15 amino acids. Per the germline V gene, CDR1 is SGHAT and CDR2 is FQNNGV. Trimming took 4 bases from V and 0 from J, leaving 13 bases between them. CDR3: CASSSFRGSSYEQYF. Written as DNA, the CDR3 is TGTGCCAGCAGCTCGTTCAGGGGAAGCTCCTACGAGCAGTACTTC.

The table lists this clone with a few counts. The chain has TRBV30 and TRBJ2-6, with D perhaps matching TRBD2 (6 bases). Germline V gene sequence: CDR1 GTSNPN, CDR2 SVGIG (reference sequence). Deletions cut 0 bases from V and 3 bases from J, with 12 bases between. The CDR3 consists of 16 residues. This chain's CDR3 is CAWSVKGRSGANVLTF. In DNA form, the CDR3 reads TGTGCCTGGAGTGTGAAGGGGAGGAGTGGGGCCAACGTCCTGACTTTC. Combining the CDR3 with reference TRBV30 and TRBJ2-6 gives the whole variable domain SQTIHQWPATLVQPVGSPLSLECTVEGTSNPNLYWYRQAAGRGLQLLFYSVGIGQISSEVPQNLSASRPQDRQFILSSKKLLLSDSGFYLCAWSVKGRSGANVLTFGAGSRLTVL.

The CDR3 sequence is CAGRSREETQYF. Here the CDR3 DNA reads TGTGCCGGACGGTCTCGGGAGGAGACCCAGTACTTC. This chain links TRBV2 with TRBJ2-5; possible D gene TRBD2, 6 bases. V lost 11 bases, J lost 5 bases, and 15 bases lay in between. CDR1 is SNHLY, CDR2 FYNNEI, per germline. This CDR3 comprises 12 residues.

This clone was seen only a few times. V and J are TRBV7-2 and TRBJ1-1; D is perhaps TRBD1 (5 bases). In germline, CDR1 is SGHTA, CDR2 FQGNSA. The CDR3 is 15 residues long. V was shortened by 5 bases and J by 5 bases, with 18 bases between the two germline ends. The CDR3 sequence: CASSRLSGAGTEAFF. Here the CDR3 DNA reads TGTGCCAGCAGCCGCCTAAGTGGGGCCGGGACTGAAGCTTTCTTT.

V gene TRBV11-2 combines with J gene TRBJ1-1; perhaps TRBD1 as D (6 bases). This CDR3 comprises 16 residues. The V and J ends lost 0 bases and 3 bases respectively, with 14 bases between them. Germline V gene data show CDR1 as SGHAT and CDR2 as FQNNGV. CDR3 in amino acids: CASSLDITGADTEAFF. CDR3 in DNA: TGTGCCAGCAGCTTAGATATCACGGGGGCTGACACTGAAGCTTTCTTT.

The V call is TRBV10-2, the J call TRBJ1-1; no firm D call. Germline V gene data show CDR1 as WSHSY and CDR2 as SAAADI. The V end was cut by 6 bases, the J end by 2 bases, with 4 bases between. The CDR3 is 11 residues long. CDR3 sequence: CASRDNTEAFF. CDR3 nucleotides: TGCGCCAGCAGGGATAACACTGAAGCTTTCTTT.

The gene calls are TRBV7-8 and TRBJ1-4, with D tentatively TRBD1 (5 bases). The V end was cut by 3 bases, the J end by 8 bases, with 7 bases between. The germline gives CDR1 SGHVS, CDR2 FQNEAQ. CDR3 size: 12 residues. The CDR3 coding sequence is TGTGCCAGCAGCTTGAGGGGCGAAAAACTGTTTTTT. It yields the protein CASSLRGEKLFF. The variable domain in full, with the rest retrieved from reference TRBV7-8 and TRBJ1-4, is GAGVSQSPRYKVAKRGQDVALRCDPISGHVSLFWYQQALGQGPEFLTYFQNEAQLDKSGLPSDRFFAERPEGSVSTLKIQRTQQEDSAVYLCASSLRGEKLFFGSGTQLSVL.